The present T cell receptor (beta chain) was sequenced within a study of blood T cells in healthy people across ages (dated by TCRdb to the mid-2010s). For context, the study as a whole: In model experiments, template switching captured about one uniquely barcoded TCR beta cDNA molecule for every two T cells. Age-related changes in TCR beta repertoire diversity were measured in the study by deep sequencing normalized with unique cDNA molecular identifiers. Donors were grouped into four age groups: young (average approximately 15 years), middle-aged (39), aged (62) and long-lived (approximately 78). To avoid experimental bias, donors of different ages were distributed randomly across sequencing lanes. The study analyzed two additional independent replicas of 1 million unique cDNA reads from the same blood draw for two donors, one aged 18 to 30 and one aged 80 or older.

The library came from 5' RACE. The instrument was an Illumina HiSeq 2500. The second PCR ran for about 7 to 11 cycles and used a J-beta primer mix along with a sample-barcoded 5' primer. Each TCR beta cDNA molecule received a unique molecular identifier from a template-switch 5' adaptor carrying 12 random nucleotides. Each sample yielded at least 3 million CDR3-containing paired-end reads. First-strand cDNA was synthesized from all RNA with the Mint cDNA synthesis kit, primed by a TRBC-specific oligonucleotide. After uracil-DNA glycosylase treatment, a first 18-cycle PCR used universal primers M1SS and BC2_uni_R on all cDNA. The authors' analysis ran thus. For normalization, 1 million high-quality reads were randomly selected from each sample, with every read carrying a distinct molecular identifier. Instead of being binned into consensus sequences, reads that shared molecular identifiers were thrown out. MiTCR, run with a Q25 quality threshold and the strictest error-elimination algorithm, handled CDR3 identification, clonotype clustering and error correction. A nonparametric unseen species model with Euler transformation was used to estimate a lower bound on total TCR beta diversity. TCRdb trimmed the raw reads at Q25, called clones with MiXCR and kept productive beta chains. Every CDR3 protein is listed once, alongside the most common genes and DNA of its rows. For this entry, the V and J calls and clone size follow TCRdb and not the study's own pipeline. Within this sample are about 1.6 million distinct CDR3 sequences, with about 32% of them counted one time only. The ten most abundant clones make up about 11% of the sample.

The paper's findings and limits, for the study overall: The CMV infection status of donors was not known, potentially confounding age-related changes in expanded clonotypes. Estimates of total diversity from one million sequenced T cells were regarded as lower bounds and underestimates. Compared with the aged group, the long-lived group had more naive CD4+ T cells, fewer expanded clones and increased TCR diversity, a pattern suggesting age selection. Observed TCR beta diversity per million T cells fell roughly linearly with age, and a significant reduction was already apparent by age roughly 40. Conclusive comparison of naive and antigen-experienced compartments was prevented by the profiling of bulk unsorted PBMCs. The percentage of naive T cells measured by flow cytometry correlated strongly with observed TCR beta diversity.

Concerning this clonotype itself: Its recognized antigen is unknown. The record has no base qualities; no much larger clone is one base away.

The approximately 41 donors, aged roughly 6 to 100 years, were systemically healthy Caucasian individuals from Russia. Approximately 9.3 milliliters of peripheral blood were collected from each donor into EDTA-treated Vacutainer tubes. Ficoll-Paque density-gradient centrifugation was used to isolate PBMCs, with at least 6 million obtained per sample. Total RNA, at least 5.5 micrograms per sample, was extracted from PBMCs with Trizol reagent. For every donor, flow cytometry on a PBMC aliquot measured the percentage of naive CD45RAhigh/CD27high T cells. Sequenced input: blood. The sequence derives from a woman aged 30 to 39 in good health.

Here the CDR3 is given as CASSSGTSGYTTDTQYF. The bases read TGTGCCAGCAGTTCCGGGACTAGCGGGTACACCACAGATACGCAGTATTTT. The chain employs TRBV6-6 and TRBJ2-3, and TRBD2 aligns with 12 junction nucleotides. The germline V end is reduced by 4 bases and the J end by 2 bases; junction bases left unmatched: 7. The CDR3 has 17 amino acids, counting the end cysteine and phenylalanine. Just CDR3 DNA is preserved here, 51 bases in frame from base 1. For CDR1 and CDR2, the germline V gene (reference sequence) lists MNHNY and SVGAGI.